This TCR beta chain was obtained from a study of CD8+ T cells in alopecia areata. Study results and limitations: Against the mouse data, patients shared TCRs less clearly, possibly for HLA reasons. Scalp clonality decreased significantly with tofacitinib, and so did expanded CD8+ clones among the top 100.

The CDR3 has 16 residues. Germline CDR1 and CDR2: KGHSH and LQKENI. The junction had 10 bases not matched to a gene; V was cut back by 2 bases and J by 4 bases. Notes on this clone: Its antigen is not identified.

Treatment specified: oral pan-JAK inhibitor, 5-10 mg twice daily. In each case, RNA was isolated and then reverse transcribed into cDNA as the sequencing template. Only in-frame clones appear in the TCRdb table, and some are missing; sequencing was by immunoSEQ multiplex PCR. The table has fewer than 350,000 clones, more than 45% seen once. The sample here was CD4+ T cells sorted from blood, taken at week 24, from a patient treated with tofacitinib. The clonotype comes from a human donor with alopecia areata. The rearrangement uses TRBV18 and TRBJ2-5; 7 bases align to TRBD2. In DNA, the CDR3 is TGTGCCAGCTCACCAGCAGTTCCTTCGGGAGGAGAGACCCAGTACTTC. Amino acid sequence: CASSPAVPSGGETQYF.